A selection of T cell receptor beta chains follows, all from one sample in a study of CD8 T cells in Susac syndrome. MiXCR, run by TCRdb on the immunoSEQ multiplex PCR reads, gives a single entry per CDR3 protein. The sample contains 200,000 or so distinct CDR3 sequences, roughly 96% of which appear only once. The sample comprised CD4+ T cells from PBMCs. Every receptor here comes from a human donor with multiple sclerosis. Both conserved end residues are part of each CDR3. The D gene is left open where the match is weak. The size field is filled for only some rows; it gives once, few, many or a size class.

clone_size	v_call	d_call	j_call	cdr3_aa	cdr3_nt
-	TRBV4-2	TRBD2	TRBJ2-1	CASSQLAGVDEQFF	TGTGCCAGCAGCCAACTAGCGGGAGTTGATGAGCAGTTCTTC
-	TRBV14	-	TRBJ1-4	CASSQGGYEKLFF	TGTGCCAGCAGCCAAGGGGGCTATGAAAAACTGTTTTTT
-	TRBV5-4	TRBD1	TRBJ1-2	CASSLTGVDGYTF	TGTGCCAGCAGCTTGACAGGGGTAGACGGCTACACCTTC
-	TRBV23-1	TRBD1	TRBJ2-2	CASSQSGDRGVRTGELFF	TGCGCCAGCAGTCAATCCGGAGACAGGGGGGTTCGGACCGGGGAGCTGTTTTTT
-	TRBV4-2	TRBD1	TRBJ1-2	CASSQASGQGAGYGYTF	TGTGCCAGCAGCCAAGCCTCGGGACAGGGGGCTGGCTATGGCTACACCTTC
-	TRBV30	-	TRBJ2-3	CAWSVSTDTQYF	TGTGCCTGGAGTGTTAGCACAGATACGCAGTATTTT
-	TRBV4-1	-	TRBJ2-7	CASSHYGKGREQYF	TGCGCCAGCAGCCACTACGGGAAGGGTAGGGAGCAGTACTTC
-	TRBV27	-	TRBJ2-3	CASSLRDTKDTQYF	TGTGCCAGCAGTCTCCGGGACACAAAAGATACGCAGTATTTT
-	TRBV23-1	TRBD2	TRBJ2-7	CASSQFEQRESGEQYF	TGCGCCAGCAGTCAATTTGAGCAGCGGGAATCGGGCGAGCAGTACTTC
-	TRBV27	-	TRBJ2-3	CASSLRADTQYF	TGTGCCAGCAGTTTAAGAGCAGATACGCAGTATTTT
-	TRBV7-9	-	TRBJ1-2	CASSSLLPRNGYTF	TGTGCCAGCAGCTCGCTGTTACCAAGGAATGGCTACACCTTC
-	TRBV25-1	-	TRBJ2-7	CASSEPGSQYEQYF	TGTGCCAGCAGTGAACCCGGGAGCCAATACGAGCAGTACTTC
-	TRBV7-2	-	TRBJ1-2	CASSSWTANYGYTF	TGTGCCAGCAGCTCCTGGACAGCCAACTATGGCTACACCTTC
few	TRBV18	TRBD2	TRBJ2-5	CASSLAGKETQYF	TGTGCCAGCTCCCTAGCGGGGAAAGAGACCCAGTACTTC
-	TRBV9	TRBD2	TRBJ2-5	CASSVGGSSGTQYF	TGTGCCAGCAGCGTAGGCGGGTCTAGCGGGACCCAGTACTTC
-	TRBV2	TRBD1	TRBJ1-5	CASTGQGNQPQHF	TGTGCCAGCACGGGACAGGGCAATCAGCCCCAGCATTTT
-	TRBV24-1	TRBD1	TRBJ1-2	CATSDLGQAGGYTF	TGTGCCACCAGTGACCTAGGACAGGCCGGCGGCTACACCTTC
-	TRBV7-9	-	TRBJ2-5	CASSLNDAVQYF	TGTGCCAGCAGCCTCAACGACGCAGTCCAGTACTTC
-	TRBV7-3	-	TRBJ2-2	CASSLQGTNTGELFF	TGTGCCAGCAGCTTACAGGGAACGAACACCGGGGAGCTGTTTTTT
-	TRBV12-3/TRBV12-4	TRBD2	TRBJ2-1	CASSPRLAGGQLFF	TGTGCCAGCAGTCCCCGACTAGCGGGAGGACAGCTGTTCTTC
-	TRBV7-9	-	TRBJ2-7	CASSTRDLYEQYF	TGTGCCAGCAGCACCCGGGACCTCTACGAGCAGTACTTC
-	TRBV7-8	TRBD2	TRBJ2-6	CASSQRGGTGANVLTF	TGTGCCAGCAGTCAACGGGGGGGGACTGGGGCCAACGTCCTGACTTTC
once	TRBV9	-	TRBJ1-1	CASSVGVLENTEAFF	TGTGCCAGCAGCGTAGGGGTCCTTGAGAACACTGAAGCTTTCTTT
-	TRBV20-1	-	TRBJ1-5	CSARPPRGNQPQHF	TGCAGTGCTAGACCACCGAGAGGCAATCAGCCCCAGCATTTT
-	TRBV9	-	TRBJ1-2	CASSLGGTGYGYTF	TGTGCCAGCAGTCTTGGCGGAACGGGCTATGGCTACACCTTC
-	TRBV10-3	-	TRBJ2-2	CAISESQPQGKLFF	TGTGCCATCAGTGAATCCCAACCACAGGGAAAGCTGTTTTTT
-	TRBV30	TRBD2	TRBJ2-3	CAWSFLTSATDTQYF	TGTGCCTGGAGTTTCCTGACTAGCGCGACAGATACGCAGTATTTT
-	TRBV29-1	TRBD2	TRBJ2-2	CSVVLAGVGELFF	TGCAGCGTTGTTCTAGCGGGAGTCGGGGAGCTGTTTTTT
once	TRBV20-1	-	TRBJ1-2	CSARQRLRVSEGYTF	TGCAGTGCTAGACAGCGCCTTAGAGTTAGCGAAGGCTACACCTTC
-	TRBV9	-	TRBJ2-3	CASSVAARNTDTQYF	TGTGCCAGCAGCGTAGCGGCCAGGAACACAGATACGCAGTATTTT
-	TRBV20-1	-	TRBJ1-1	CSASMEASYTEAFF	TGCAGTGCTAGCATGGAGGCCTCGTACACTGAAGCTTTCTTT
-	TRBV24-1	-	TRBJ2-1	CATSDLQHRDNEQFF	TGTGCCACCAGTGATTTGCAACACAGGGACAATGAGCAGTTCTTC
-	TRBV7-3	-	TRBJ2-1	CASRNAHSGSSYNEQFF	TGTGCCAGCAGGAATGCCCATAGCGGAAGCTCCTACAATGAGCAGTTCTTC
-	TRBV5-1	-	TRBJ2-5	CASSTGGEETQYF	TGCGCCAGCAGCACCGGGGGAGAGGAGACCCAGTACTTC
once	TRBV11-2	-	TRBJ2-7	CASSPLSGSYEQYF	TGTGCCAGCAGCCCTCTTAGCGGTTCCTACGAGCAGTACTTC
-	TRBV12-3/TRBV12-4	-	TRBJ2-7	CASAVGLSYEQYF	TGTGCCAGCGCGGTCGGGCTCTCCTACGAGCAGTACTTC
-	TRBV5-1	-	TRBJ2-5	CASSFKGETQYF	TGCGCCAGCAGCTTCAAGGGAGAGACCCAGTACTTC
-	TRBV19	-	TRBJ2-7	CASTQGRSSYEQYF	TGTGCCAGTACCCAGGGGAGGAGCTCCTACGAGCAGTACTTC
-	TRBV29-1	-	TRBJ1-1	CSVEAGWGMNTEAFF	TGCAGCGTTGAAGCAGGGTGGGGCATGAACACTGAAGCTTTCTTT
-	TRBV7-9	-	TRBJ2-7	CASSSHRLIPPVEQYF	TGTGCCAGCAGCTCACATCGACTGATCCCACCAGTGGAGCAGTACTTC
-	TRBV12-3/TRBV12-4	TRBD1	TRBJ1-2	CASSLVQGGGYTF	TGTGCCAGCAGTTTAGTACAGGGGGGTGGCTACACCTTC